Listed below are T cell receptor beta chains from one sample, sequenced in a study of T cell repertoires in cytomegalovirus infection. MiXCR, applied by TCRdb to the reads, yields one record per CDR3 protein. The sample has around 490,000 distinct CDR3 sequences; approximately 25% are singletons. Sequenced input: PBMCs. These receptors all come from a human donor in good health (CMV status not recorded). Some clones in this sample may be carry-over from other donors' samples. CDR3s include the opening cysteine and the closing phenylalanine or tryptophan. A D gene is named only where the DNA matches it firmly. The size field is filled for only some rows; it gives once, few, many or a size class.

size	V	J	D	CDR3	DNA
few	TRBV6-5	TRBJ2-7	-	CATMTRGLSYEQYF	TGTGCCACTATGACCCGGGGGCTTTCCTACGAGCAGTACTTC
-	TRBV11-3	TRBJ2-1	TRBD2	CASSSQDSGSLYEQFF	TGTGCCAGCAGCTCCCAGGATAGCGGGAGTCTCTATGAGCAGTTCTTC
many	TRBV7-2	TRBJ1-5	-	CASSSQRNQPQHF	TGTGCCAGCAGCAGCCAGAGGAATCAGCCCCAGCATTTT
once	TRBV20-1	TRBJ2-7	-	CSARDHRGFSYEQYF	TGCAGTGCTAGAGATCATCGGGGGTTTTCCTACGAGCAGTACTTC
-	TRBV12-3/TRBV12-4	TRBJ2-3	TRBD2	CASSSALAGGSSSTDTQYF	TGTGCCAGCAGTTCTGCACTAGCGGGAGGGTCCTCTAGCACAGATACGCAGTATTTT
-	TRBV12-3/TRBV12-4	TRBJ2-3	-	CASGIGSTDTQYF	TGTGCCAGCGGGATAGGGTCCACAGATACGCAGTATTTT
few	TRBV5-6	TRBJ1-5	TRBD1	CASSLMAGGFQPQHF	TGTGCCAGCAGCTTGATGGCAGGGGGTTTTCAGCCCCAGCATTTT
-	TRBV7-6	TRBJ1-2	TRBD1	CASSPRGTGNYGYTF	TGTGCCAGCAGCCCACGGGGGACAGGGAACTATGGCTACACCTTC
-	TRBV7-9	TRBJ1-6	-	CASSVERTAYNSPLHF	TGTGCCAGCAGCGTAGAGAGAACAGCGTATAATTCACCCCTCCACTTT
few	TRBV27	TRBJ1-5	TRBD1	CASSLGTGYQPQHF	TGTGCCAGCAGTCTCGGGACAGGATATCAGCCCCAGCATTTT
-	TRBV12-5	TRBJ1-5	-	CASGLDPSLGAQHF	TGTGCTAGTGGTTTGGACCCCTCCCTAGGAGCCCAGCATTTT
-	TRBV5-8	TRBJ2-7	TRBD1	CASSLGDRGDGEQYF	TGTGCCAGCAGCTTAGGGGACAGGGGAGACGGCGAGCAGTACTTC
once	TRBV12-3/TRBV12-4	TRBJ2-1	-	CASSLAPGISYNEQFF	TGTGCCAGCAGTTTAGCGCCAGGGATTTCCTACAATGAGCAGTTCTTC